This is a list of T cell receptor beta chains from one sample in a study of T-cell reconstitution after alpha-beta-depleted transplantation in children. TCRdb reprocessed the PCR reads with MiXCR, giving one entry per CDR3 protein. The sample has 450,000 to 550,000 distinct CDR3 sequences, 11% seen once. Material: PBMCs, mostly from graft donor cells, obtained 180 days after TCRalphabeta/CD19-depleted stem cell transplant. Receptors originate from a female patient aged 2-9 years who had a stem cell transplant for aplastic anemia, so the T cells may come from the graft donor. The CDR3 runs from the conserved cysteine through the conserved F or W. The D gene is left open where the match is weak. The size of a clone is reported for some rows only, either as once, few or many, or as a class for expanded clones.

V,J,D,size,DNA,CDR3
TRBV5-1,TRBJ2-3,-,-,TGCGCCAGCAGCTTGGAGGGGACTAGCACAGATACGCAGTATTTT,CASSLEGTSTDTQYF
TRBV10-3,TRBJ2-1,TRBD2,many,TGTGCCACAAGCGGGAGGGGTAACAATGAGCAGTTCTTC,CATSGRGNNEQFF
TRBV3-1,TRBJ2-2,-,many,TGTGCCAGCAGCCTAAGTGGAACCGGGGAGCTGTTTTTT,CASSLSGTGELFF
TRBV7-2,TRBJ2-1,TRBD2,many,TGTGCCAGCAGCTCTGAAGCGGGGAGCTCCTACAATGAGCAGTTCTTC,CASSSEAGSSYNEQFF
TRBV6-5,TRBJ1-5,-,-,TGTGCCAGCAGTTACTCAAGGCAGCAGAGCCAGCCCCAGCATTTT,CASSYSRQQSQPQHF
TRBV7-2,TRBJ2-1,-,-,TGTGCCAGCAGCTTAGTAAGGCGGGATGAGCAGTTCTTC,CASSLVRRDEQFF
TRBV29-1,TRBJ2-3,TRBD2,-,TGCAGCGTTCAGCGGGAGTGGAGAAATACGCAGTATTTT,CSVQREWRNTQYF
TRBV20-1,TRBJ1-2,-,few,TGCAGTGCTAGGGGGGGCCCCAGCGGCTACACCTTC,CSARGGPSGYTF
TRBV6-5,TRBJ1-4,-,-,TGTGCCAGCAGTTACGGGGGTGCTAATGAAAAACTGTTTTTT,CASSYGGANEKLFF
TRBV7-2,TRBJ1-1,-,many,TGTGCCAGCAGCTTAGAGAAGAACACTGAAGCTTTCTTT,CASSLEKNTEAFF
TRBV28,TRBJ2-7,TRBD2,few,TGTGCCAGCAGTTTAACACTAGCGCCAGATTACGAGCAGTACTTC,CASSLTLAPDYEQYF
TRBV7-2,TRBJ2-1,-,-,TGTGCCAGCAGGATAGCGGTAAACATGGGAGACAATGAGCAGTTCTTC,CASRIAVNMGDNEQFF
TRBV5-5,TRBJ2-1,TRBD2,-,TGTGCCAGCAGCTTGGCCCCGGGGGGGGCGGGGGATGAGCAGTTCTTC,CASSLAPGGAGDEQFF
TRBV18,TRBJ1-1,-,few,TGTGCCAGCTCACCGGGCAGAGCGCTCACTGAAGCTTTCTTT,CASSPGRALTEAFF
TRBV12-3/TRBV12-4,TRBJ2-5,-,few,TGTGCCAGCAACCTCTGGCGGTCCCAAGAGACCCAGTACTTC,CASNLWRSQETQYF
TRBV6-2/TRBV6-3,TRBJ2-1,TRBD1,-,TGTGCCAGCCGGGTCCGGGACAGGAACAATGAGCAGTTCTTC,CASRVRDRNNEQFF
TRBV10-3,TRBJ2-1,TRBD2,many,TGTGCCAGCGGCCGGGGGGGGGTTTCCTACAATGAGCAGTTCTTC,CASGRGGVSYNEQFF
TRBV29-1,TRBJ1-2,TRBD1,few,TGCAGCGTTGGAATAGACAGGACAGGGACCTATGGCTACACCTTC,CSVGIDRTGTYGYTF
TRBV4-2,TRBJ1-5,-,-,TGTGCCAGCAGCCATAGGGGTAGCAGCGATCAGCCCCAGCATTTT,CASSHRGSSDQPQHF
TRBV5-1,TRBJ1-2,-,few,TGCGCCAGCAGCTTGGAAACAGGGAACTATGGCTACACCTTC,CASSLETGNYGYTF
TRBV29-1,TRBJ1-1,TRBD1,-,TGCAGCGTTGGGTACAGACAGGGGGACAACACTGAAGCTTTCTTT,CSVGYRQGDNTEAFF
TRBV15,TRBJ2-7,-,many,TGTGCCACCAGCAGAGATAGCGGAGAATACGAGCAGTACTTC,CATSRDSGEYEQYF
TRBV29-1,TRBJ2-5,-,few,TGCAGCGGACGACGATCCCAAGAGACCCAGTACTTC,CSGRRSQETQYF
TRBV4-3,TRBJ2-1,TRBD2,many,TGCGCCAGCAGCCAAGAAACTAGCGGGTACAATGAGCAGTTCTTC,CASSQETSGYNEQFF
TRBV4-3,TRBJ1-1,TRBD1,-,TGCGCCAGCAGCCAAGAGTGGACAGGGATTAACACTGAAGCTTTCTTT,CASSQEWTGINTEAFF
TRBV12-3/TRBV12-4,TRBJ1-1,TRBD1,-,TGTGCCAGCAGTTTAAAGGGACAGGGGGTAGAAGCTTTCTTT,CASSLKGQGVEAFF
TRBV28,TRBJ2-2,-,few,TGTGCCAGCAGCCTTAATCTCGAGGGGGTCGACACCGGGGAGCTGTTTTTT,CASSLNLEGVDTGELFF
TRBV5-1,TRBJ2-3,-,-,TGCGCCAGCAGCTTGGCCGCGGGGATAGATACGCAGTATTTT,CASSLAAGIDTQYF
TRBV20-1,TRBJ2-1,-,few,TGCAGTGCTAAAAACACCTTGGGTGAGCAGTTCTTC,CSAKNTLGEQFF
TRBV10-3,TRBJ2-1,-,many,TGTGCCATCAGCGGAACTGTCAATGAGCAGTTCTTC,CAISGTVNEQFF
TRBV6-5,TRBJ2-7,TRBD2,many,TGTGCCAGCAGTTTCGGGGGGAACGAGCAGTACTTC,CASSFGGNEQYF
TRBV18,TRBJ1-4,TRBD1,many,TGTGCCAGCTCACCGGGACAGGGTAATGAAAAACTGTTTTTT,CASSPGQGNEKLFF
TRBV30,TRBJ2-1,-,-,TGTGCCTGGGGGCAGCGAGAGCAGTTCTTC,CAWGQREQFF
TRBV5-1,TRBJ2-1,TRBD1,-,TGCGCCAGCCCACCGACAGGGAATGAGCAGTTCTTC,CASPPTGNEQFF
TRBV6-1,TRBJ2-1,TRBD2,many,TGTGCCAGCAGCCGCGGACTAGCGGGTGCGCATGAGCAGTTCTTC,CASSRGLAGAHEQFF
TRBV10-3,TRBJ1-4,-,few,TGTGCCATCAGTGCCGTAGGGGGTGATGAAAAACTGTTTTTT,CAISAVGGDEKLFF
TRBV12-3/TRBV12-4,TRBJ1-2,-,-,TGTGCCAGCAGTCCCCCCCCAAACTATGGCTACACCTTC,CASSPPPNYGYTF
TRBV7-6,TRBJ2-1,TRBD2,few,TGTGCCAGCAGCTTTTGGGAGGGGTTCTACAATGAGCAGTTCTTC,CASSFWEGFYNEQFF
TRBV5-1,TRBJ2-1,-,few,TGCGCCAGCAGCTTTAGCGGAGGGATGTGGAATGAGCAGTTCTTC,CASSFSGGMWNEQFF
TRBV6-5,TRBJ2-5,TRBD2,-,TGTGCCAGCAGTTACGGCGGGAGGGGCCAAGAGACCCAGTACTTC,CASSYGGRGQETQYF
TRBV7-9,TRBJ2-4,TRBD2,-,TGTGCCAGCAGCTTGTTTCTTCTCGGGAGGGCCAAAAACATTCAGTACTTC,CASSLFLLGRAKNIQYF
TRBV14,TRBJ1-2,-,-,TGTGCCAGCAGCCAATCAGGATACGGATACTATGGCTACACCTTC,CASSQSGYGYYGYTF
TRBV11-2,TRBJ2-3,TRBD2,few,TGTGCCAGCAGCAAAATACTAGCGGGAGTATCAGATACGCAGTATTTT,CASSKILAGVSDTQYF
TRBV6-2/TRBV6-3,TRBJ2-4,TRBD1,few,TGTGCCAGCATCCCAGGGACAGGTTCATTAGCCAAAAACATTCAGTACTTC,CASIPGTGSLAKNIQYF
TRBV28,TRBJ2-2,TRBD1,-,TGTGCCAGCAGTTTGGACAGGGGGTCTAAGTACACCGGGGAGCTGTTTTTT,CASSLDRGSKYTGELFF
TRBV5-1,TRBJ1-1,TRBD1,many,TGCGCCAGCAGCTTGGAGGGGGCAGCGAACACTGAAGCTTTCTTT,CASSLEGAANTEAFF
TRBV19,TRBJ1-1,-,few,TGTGCCAGCATGGCGGGGATTGAAGCTTTCTTT,CASMAGIEAFF
TRBV7-9,TRBJ2-2,-,few,TGTGCCAGCAGCCTGACTGGGCGGTTCGGGGAGCTGTTTTTT,CASSLTGRFGELFF
TRBV20-1,TRBJ2-2,-,-,TGCAGTGCTAGACGTGGGGGGGCGGGCGCCGGGGAGCTGTTTTTT,CSARRGGAGAGELFF
TRBV27,TRBJ2-6,-,-,TGTGCCAGCAGTTGGGCCTCTGGGGCCAACGTCCTGACTTTC,CASSWASGANVLTF